These 8 T cell receptor beta chains originate from one sample sequenced in a study of CD8+CD57+ T cells in acquired aplastic anemia (dated by TCRdb to the late 2010s). Sequencing took place on an Illumina HiSeq 2000. Genomic DNA served as template for TCR beta VDJ combination and CDR3 sequence profiling. The public reads were reanalyzed by TCRdb: fastp trimming at Q25, MiXCR alignment, in-frame beta chains only. All rows with the same CDR3 protein become a single entry with the most common DNA and genes. This sample holds 170,000 or so distinct CDR3 sequences; around 63% were observed only once. Roughly 43% of the sample is in the top ten clones. Expansion of CD8+CD57+ cells had been shown by flow cytometry in the patients chosen for sequencing. The material sequenced was sorted CD4+, CD8+, or CD8+CD57+ T cells (not recorded which) from PBMCs. The receptors stem from a human donor with aplastic anemia.

This clonotype was seen repeatedly, ten times or more. The chain uses TRBV12-3 or TRBV12-4 and TRBJ2-7; 8 positions agree with TRBD1. V was clipped by 5 bases and J by 3 bases; unmatched bases: 18. This CDR3 contains 18 residues. CDR3 residues: CASSPRRDRRERVYEQYF. The DNA for the CDR3 is TGTGCCAGCAGTCCTCGCCGGGACAGGAGGGAGAGGGTCTACGAGCAGTACTTC.

This clonotype showed up just once. The CDR3 here is CASSYKTGNSPLHF. The CDR3, as DNA: TGTGCCAGCAGTTATAAGACAGGGAATTCACCCCTCCACTTT. The chain links TRBV9 to TRBJ1-6, with TRBD1 matching 7 bases. The J segment lost 7 bases and the V segment lost 5 bases, leaving 6 bases of the junction unmatched. CDR1 and CDR2 from the germline V gene are SGDLS and YYNGEE. There are 14 residues in the CDR3.

As regards this clonotype: The junction differs from germline at one of its ends, possibly a read error. This chain links TRBV7-3 with TRBJ2-7, with TRBD2 matching over 7 bases. This CDR3 comprises 14 residues. Germline CDR1 is SGHTA and CDR2 is FQGTGA. CDR3 DNA sequence: TGCGCCAGCAGCCCTGGTCGGGGGGCCTACGAGCAGTACTTC. Translation gives CASSPGRGAYEQYF.

The chain couples TRBV19 to TRBJ2-7; 9 nucleotides agree with TRBD1. CDR3 length: 15 amino acids. J lost 4 bases, V lost 6 bases, and 10 bases had no gene match. Looked up from germline, CDR1 is LNHDA and CDR2 is SQIVND (reference sequence). The CDR3 DNA reads as TGTGCCAGTAGCGCCCCGGGACAGGGATCTTACGAGCAGTACTTC. This translates into CASSAPGQGSYEQYF.

V usage is TRBV20-1 and J usage is TRBJ2-3, with 8 nucleotides matching TRBD2. Germline V lookup: CDR1 DFQATT, CDR2 SNEGSKA (reference sequence). V shed 4 bases and J 1 base; nucleotides not matched to a gene: 1. This CDR3 is built from 13 residues. CDR3 protein: CSATGGGTDTQYF. Written as DNA, the CDR3 is TGCAGTGCTACCGGGGGGGGCACAGATACGCAGTATTTT.

The table lists this clonotype with many counts. V usage is TRBV12-3 or TRBV12-4 and J usage is TRBJ2-2; the match to TRBD2 covers 7 bases. The CDR3 is 14 residues long. J gave up 1 base and V 7 bases, and 3 bases lay outside the gene matches. CDR3 DNA: TGTGCCAGCACCAGGACTAGGAACACCGGGGAGCTGTTTTTT. It encodes CASTRTRNTGELFF.

This clonotype showed up just once. The chain combines TRBV20-1 with TRBJ1-1; 7 nucleotides match TRBD1. The CDR3 runs 14 residues. Unmatched junction bases numbered 8, after V lost 3 bases and J lost 4 bases. Looked up from germline, CDR1 is DFQATT and CDR2 is SNEGSKA (reference sequence). The CDR3 DNA reads as TGCAGTGCTAGTAATACAGGGGCTTTCACTGAAGCTTTCTTT. It encodes CSASNTGAFTEAFF.

This sequence joins TRBV7-8 and TRBJ2-1; D is possibly TRBD1 (5 bases). Trimming took off 1 base at V and 6 bases at J, with 16 bases between the two ends. The CDR3 sequence is 16 residues long. The germline CDR1 and CDR2 sequences are SGHVS and FQNEAQ. The CDR3 protein is CASSLVPPGLVNEQFF. The CDR3 DNA is TGTGCCAGCAGCTTAGTACCGCCAGGGCTGGTCAATGAGCAGTTCTTC.